A selection of T cell receptor beta chains follows, all from one sample in a study of brain T cells in children with intractable seizures. Assay: immunoSEQ multiplex PCR; the TCRdb copy retains only in-frame clones and omits some. The sample holds about 340,000 clones, 93% seen once. This specimen consisted of peripheral blood, obtained less than 6 months after surgery. These receptors came from a boy in the first two years of life with tuberous sclerosis and intractable seizures. CDR3s include the opening cysteine and the closing phenylalanine or tryptophan. Each record gives: clone size, V gene, J gene, D gene, CDR3 length, CDR3 DNA, CDR3 protein. A D gene is named only where the DNA matches it firmly. Only part of the rows carry a size: once, few, many, or a class if the clone is expanded.

NA	TRBV6-5	TRBJ1-3	NA	16	TGTGCCAGCAGTTACTCGCGGACGCGGTCTGGAAACACCATATATTTT	CASSYSRTRSGNTIYF
NA	TRBV5-5	TRBJ1-5	NA	14	TGTGCCAGCAGCTTATTAGGTAGCAATCAGCCCCAGCATTTT	CASSLLGSNQPQHF
NA	TRBV6-1	TRBJ1-2	NA	15	TGTGCCAGCAGTGAAGACAGGAAAGGACAGTATGGCTACACCTTC	CASSEDRKGQYGYTF
NA	TRBV11-3	TRBJ1-3	NA	15	TGTGCCATCCCGACGTGTATCTCCTCTGGAAACACCATATATTTT	CAIPTCISSGNTIYF
NA	TRBV15	TRBJ1-2	NA	13	TGTGCCACCAGGTCAACAGGGTCGGGTGGCTACACCTTC	CATRSTGSGGYTF
NA	TRBV30	TRBJ2-2	TRBD2	15	TGTGCCTGGAGTGGACTAGCGGCAAACACCGGGGAGCTGTTTTTT	CAWSGLAANTGELFF
NA	TRBV6-1	TRBJ2-3	NA	14	TGTGCCAGCAGTGAAAGGTCTAGCACAGATACGCAGTATTTT	CASSERSSTDTQYF
NA	TRBV5-1	TRBJ2-3	TRBD1	15	TGCGCCAGCAGCTTGGGTCAGGGGGGCACAGATACGCAGTATTTT	CASSLGQGGTDTQYF
NA	TRBV5-4	TRBJ2-3	NA	15	TGTGCCAGCAGCATTAAGGTCTCGGGCACAGATACGCAGTATTTT	CASSIKVSGTDTQYF
once	TRBV5-1	TRBJ1-1	NA	13	TGCGCCAGCCATAGAGGGAGTAACACTGAAGCTTTCTTT	CASHRGSNTEAFF
NA	TRBV19	TRBJ2-4	NA	15	TGTGCCAGTAGTATCCGGCAGGGGCGGCTGAACATTCAGTACTTC	CASSIRQGRLNIQYF
NA	TRBV11-3	TRBJ2-1	NA	16	TGTGCCAGCAGTTCGACCACTAGCCGGGAAGAATGTGAGCAGTTCTTC	CASSSTTSREECEQFF
NA	TRBV3-1/TRBV3-2	TRBJ1-4	NA	18	TGTGCCAGCAGCCATCTCCTCCCTGCCGGGGGTATTAGGGAAAAACTGTTTTTT	CASSHLLPAGGIREKLFF
NA	TRBV6-5	TRBJ1-1	NA	15	TGTGCCAGCAGTTACATCGGGGTGAGGAACACTGAAGCTTTCTTT	CASSYIGVRNTEAFF
NA	TRBV19	TRBJ2-7	TRBD2	15	TGTGCCAGTAGTCCCGCGCTAGCGGGAAACTACGAGCAGTACTTC	CASSPALAGNYEQYF
NA	TRBV29-1	TRBJ1-2	NA	12	TGCAGCGTTGGACAGGCCATCGGTGGCTACACCTTC	CSVGQAIGGYTF